Listed below are T cell receptor beta chains from one sample, sequenced in a study of blood T cell repertoires in COVID-19. The repertoire was sequenced with immunoSEQ multiplex PCR; TCRdb's copy has only in-frame clones and lacks some. The table records more than 300,000 clones, around 87% of them present only once. Sequences were obtained from PBMCs or T cells enriched from blood (not recorded which). The receptors come from a man in his forties or fifties in a cohort exposed to, infected with or recovered from COVID-19 (not recorded which). Both conserved end residues are part of each CDR3. Each record gives: J gene, D gene, V gene, clone size, CDR3 protein, CDR3 DNA. A D gene is named only where the DNA matches it firmly. Clone size is not always given. Where it is, it says once, few, many or a class for expanded clones.

J: TRBJ1-4
D: TRBD1
V: TRBV6-5
size: .
CDR3: CASSRTGANEKLFF
DNA: TGTGCCAGCAGCAGGACAGGGGCTAATGAAAAACTGTTTTTT

J: TRBJ2-3
D: .
V: TRBV5-1
size: .
CDR3: CASSPESGTDTQYF
DNA: TGCGCCAGCAGCCCCGAGTCGGGCACAGATACGCAGTATTTT

J: TRBJ2-3
D: TRBD2
V: TRBV19
size: .
CDR3: CASNPGGADTQYF
DNA: TGTGCCAGTAATCCGGGAGGGGCAGATACGCAGTATTTT

J: TRBJ2-1
D: .
V: TRBV3-1/TRBV3-2
size: .
CDR3: CASSSQVYNEQFF
DNA: TGTGCCAGCAGCTCACAGGTTTACAATGAGCAGTTCTTC

J: TRBJ1-2
D: TRBD1
V: TRBV7-9
size: once
CDR3: CASSQDRGYGYTF
DNA: TGTGCCAGCAGCCAGGACAGGGGTTATGGCTACACCTTC

J: TRBJ1-4
D: TRBD1
V: TRBV2
size: .
CDR3: CASTQQGAGVDEKLFF
DNA: TGTGCCAGCACACAACAGGGGGCAGGTGTGGATGAAAAACTGTTTTTT

J: TRBJ1-2
D: TRBD1
V: TRBV19
size: .
CDR3: CASSIAFTGEYGYTF
DNA: TGTGCCAGTAGTATCGCCTTTACAGGGGAATATGGCTACACCTTC

J: TRBJ1-4
D: .
V: TRBV7-5
size: .
CDR3: CVRSSGQGGEKLFF
DNA: TGTGTCAGAAGCTCCGGACAGGGTGGTGAAAAACTGTTTTTT

J: TRBJ2-1
D: .
V: TRBV18
size: .
CDR3: CASSRRDMGKGSYNEQFF
DNA: TGTGCCAGCTCTCGCCGGGACATGGGAAAAGGGTCCTACAATGAGCAGTTCTTC

J: TRBJ1-1
D: TRBD1
V: TRBV28
size: .
CDR3: CASSPHPSDRGTEAFF
DNA: TGTGCCAGCAGTCCCCACCCCAGCGACAGGGGGACTGAAGCTTTCTTT

J: TRBJ1-1
D: .
V: TRBV3-1/TRBV3-2
size: .
CDR3: CASREDTQRYTEAFF
DNA: TGTGCCAGCCGAGAGGACACTCAACGTTATACTGAAGCTTTCTTT

J: TRBJ1-5
D: .
V: TRBV28
size: once
CDR3: CASSSGGSNQPQHF
DNA: TGTGCCAGCAGTTCGGGGGGAAGCAATCAGCCCCAGCATTTT

J: TRBJ2-6
D: .
V: TRBV3-1/TRBV3-2
size: .
CDR3: CASSILGANVLTF
DNA: TGTGCCAGCAGCATACTAGGGGCCAACGTCCTGACTTTC

J: TRBJ2-7
D: .
V: TRBV20-1
size: .
CDR3: CSASGSERNPGLYEQYF
DNA: TGCAGTGCTAGTGGTAGCGAAAGAAACCCCGGCCTCTACGAGCAGTACTTC

J: TRBJ1-4
D: TRBD1
V: TRBV2
size: .
CDR3: CAGNRGFGEKLFF
DNA: TGTGCCGGCAACAGGGGTTTCGGTGAAAAACTGTTTTTT

J: TRBJ1-1
D: TRBD1
V: TRBV19
size: .
CDR3: CASTQSDRGRNTEAFF
DNA: TGTGCCAGTACGCAATCGGACAGGGGGAGGAACACTGAAGCTTTCTTT

J: TRBJ2-1
D: TRBD2
V: TRBV3-1/TRBV3-2
size: .
CDR3: CASSQDLAGREQFF
DNA: TGTGCCAGCAGCCAAGATCTAGCGGGACGGGAGCAGTTCTTC

J: TRBJ2-5
D: TRBD1
V: TRBV5-4
size: .
CDR3: CASSPRQGRETQYF
DNA: TGTGCCAGCAGCCCCCGACAGGGACGCGAGACCCAGTACTTC

J: TRBJ2-7
D: .
V: TRBV27
size: .
CDR3: CASSPRRGPYEQYF
DNA: TGTGCCAGCAGTCCCCGGCGGGGGCCCTACGAGCAGTACTTC

J: TRBJ1-4
D: .
V: TRBV9
size: .
CDR3: CASSRERGEKLFF
DNA: TGTGCCAGCAGCCGAGAAAGAGGTGAAAAACTGTTTTTT

J: TRBJ1-5
D: TRBD1
V: TRBV30
size: .
CDR3: CAWSVRTGYLPQHF
DNA: TGTGCCTGGAGTGTTCGGACAGGGTACCTGCCCCAGCATTTT

J: TRBJ2-1
D: TRBD2
V: TRBV29-1
size: .
CDR3: CSVGKTSGGYNEQFF
DNA: TGCAGCGTAGGCAAGACTAGCGGAGGATACAATGAGCAGTTCTTC

J: TRBJ1-4
D: .
V: TRBV30
size: .
CDR3: CAWSAGVTEKLFF
DNA: TGTGCCTGGAGTGCGGGGGTCACCGAAAAACTGTTTTTT

J: TRBJ2-2
D: .
V: TRBV5-1
size: .
CDR3: CASSLQPNTGELFF
DNA: TGCGCCAGCAGCTTACAGCCGAACACCGGGGAGCTGTTTTTT

J: TRBJ1-2
D: TRBD1
V: TRBV10-1
size: .
CDR3: CASSDHPGQGHNGYTF
DNA: TGCGCCAGCAGTGATCATCCGGGACAGGGACATAATGGCTACACCTTC

J: TRBJ1-5
D: TRBD1
V: TRBV5-8
size: .
CDR3: CASSLGTGNWGNQPQHF
DNA: TGTGCCAGCAGCTTGGGGACAGGGAATTGGGGCAATCAGCCCCAGCATTTT

J: TRBJ2-1
D: TRBD1
V: TRBV5-1
size: .
CDR3: CASSPGQGRRQFF
DNA: TGCGCCAGCAGCCCAGGACAGGGTCGTAGGCAGTTCTTC

J: TRBJ1-1
D: .
V: TRBV28
size: .
CDR3: CASSWGHPSEGTEAFF
DNA: TGTGCCAGCAGTTGGGGACATCCAAGTGAGGGGACTGAAGCTTTCTTT

J: TRBJ2-3
D: TRBD2
V: TRBV5-1
size: .
CDR3: CASSLSLAGGTDTQYF
DNA: TGCGCCAGCAGCTTATCGCTAGCGGGCGGCACAGATACGCAGTATTTT

J: TRBJ1-2
D: .
V: TRBV5-1
size: .
CDR3: CASSPSRGTGKANYGYTF
DNA: TGCGCCAGCAGCCCATCAAGGGGCACAGGGAAAGCTAACTATGGCTACACCTTC

J: TRBJ1-5
D: .
V: TRBV21-1
size: .
CDR3: CASSLDSSNQPQHF
DNA: TGTGCCAGCAGCTTGGACAGCAGCAATCAGCCCCAGCATTTT

J: TRBJ1-2
D: TRBD1
V: TRBV18
size: .
CDR3: CASSPPTGSFNYGYTF
DNA: TGTGCCAGCTCACCACCGACAGGGTCCTTTAACTATGGCTACACCTTC

J: TRBJ2-7
D: TRBD2
V: TRBV2
size: .
CDR3: CASSEGPGLAGYEQYF
DNA: TGTGCCAGCAGTGAAGGTCCGGGACTAGCGGGTTACGAGCAGTACTTC

J: TRBJ2-7
D: .
V: TRBV5-1
size: once
CDR3: CASKGGLGFYEQYF
DNA: TGCGCCAGCAAGGGCGGGCTGGGCTTTTACGAGCAGTACTTC

J: TRBJ1-5
D: TRBD1
V: TRBV28
size: once
CDR3: CASDYPGQDNNQPQHF
DNA: TGTGCCAGCGATTACCCGGGACAGGATAACAATCAGCCCCAGCATTTT

J: TRBJ2-7
D: .
V: TRBV6-5
size: .
CDR3: CASSYSRDEQYF
DNA: TGTGCCAGCAGTTACTCGAGGGACGAGCAGTACTTC

J: TRBJ2-1
D: .
V: TRBV30
size: .
CDR3: CACGSSYNEQFF
DNA: TGTGCCTGCGGGAGTTCCTACAATGAGCAGTTCTTC

J: TRBJ2-3
D: TRBD2
V: TRBV27
size: once
CDR3: CASTYSVSGSRADTQYF
DNA: TGTGCCAGCACTTACTCAGTGAGCGGGAGTCGGGCAGATACGCAGTATTTT

J: TRBJ2-1
D: TRBD2
V: TRBV5-1
size: .
CDR3: CASTRTSVYNEQFF
DNA: TGCGCCAGCACCCGGACTAGCGTTTACAATGAGCAGTTCTTC

J: TRBJ1-2
D: .
V: TRBV27
size: few
CDR3: CASSFRSWEGGTYGYTF
DNA: TGTGCCAGCAGTTTCCGGTCATGGGAGGGAGGTACCTATGGCTACACCTTC

J: TRBJ2-7
D: TRBD2
V: TRBV5-1
size: .
CDR3: CASSPGLAGASSYEQYF
DNA: TGCGCCAGCAGCCCGGGACTAGCGGGAGCCAGCTCCTACGAGCAGTACTTC

J: TRBJ1-3
D: TRBD1
V: TRBV28
size: .
CDR3: CASRTAGTGGFGNTIYF
DNA: TGTGCCAGCAGGACGGCCGGGACAGGGGGTTTCGGAAACACCATATATTTT

J: TRBJ2-3
D: .
V: TRBV4-2
size: .
CDR3: CASSQDFPDTQYF
DNA: TGTGCCAGCAGCCAAGACTTCCCAGATACGCAGTATTTT

J: TRBJ2-7
D: .
V: TRBV27
size: .
CDR3: CASSRKTGSDEQYF
DNA: TGTGCCAGCAGTCGGAAAACAGGGAGCGACGAGCAGTACTTC

J: TRBJ2-6
D: .
V: TRBV5-1
size: .
CDR3: CASSLLPGQGHSGANVLTF
DNA: TGCGCCAGCAGCTTGCTCCCCGGACAAGGGCATTCTGGGGCCAACGTCCTGACTTTC